Listed below are T cell receptor beta chains from one sample, sequenced in a study of blood T cells in healthy people across ages. TCRdb reanalysed the 5' RACE reads using MiXCR and keeps one entry per CDR3 protein. In the table there are about 1.7 million distinct CDR3 sequences, roughly 27% of which are singletons. Sequences were obtained from blood. All receptors come from a woman aged 25 to 39 in good health. Each CDR3 is given with its conserved first and last residue. D genes are given only for firm matches. Clone size is shown for a subset of rows, as once, few, many or a class of expanded clone.

J gene: TRBJ2-7
V gene: TRBV29-1
clone size: many
D gene: TRBD2
CDR3 protein: CSVRTSGSYEQYF
CDR3 DNA: TGCAGCGTTCGGACTAGCGGGAGTTACGAGCAGTACTTC

J gene: TRBJ1-2
V gene: TRBV19
clone size: many
D gene: .
CDR3 protein: CASSQIFYGYTF
CDR3 DNA: TGTGCCAGTAGTCAAATCTTCTATGGCTACACCTTC

J gene: TRBJ2-7
V gene: TRBV12-3/TRBV12-4
clone size: many
D gene: .
CDR3 protein: CASSLVLGLPYEQYF
CDR3 DNA: TGTGCCAGCAGTTTGGTTCTCGGGTTGCCCTACGAGCAGTACTTC

J gene: TRBJ2-2
V gene: TRBV20-1
clone size: .
D gene: .
CDR3 protein: CSARFLGRGDTGELFF
CDR3 DNA: TGCAGTGCTAGATTTTTGGGGAGAGGGGACACCGGGGAGCTGTTTTTT

J gene: TRBJ1-2
V gene: TRBV29-1
clone size: many
D gene: .
CDR3 protein: CSVDVSGRGRYGYTF
CDR3 DNA: TGCAGCGTTGACGTGTCGGGGAGGGGGAGGTATGGCTACACCTTC

J gene: TRBJ1-1
V gene: TRBV7-2
clone size: .
D gene: TRBD1
CDR3 protein: CASSGQGAPNTEAFF
CDR3 DNA: TGTGCCAGCAGCGGACAGGGGGCCCCGAACACTGAAGCTTTCTTT

J gene: TRBJ2-7
V gene: TRBV9
clone size: many
D gene: .
CDR3 protein: CASSVGVGGLGYEQYF
CDR3 DNA: TGTGCCAGCAGCGTAGGCGTAGGCGGTCTTGGCTACGAGCAGTACTTC

J gene: TRBJ1-2
V gene: TRBV11-2
clone size: many
D gene: .
CDR3 protein: CASSLGIGVGRDYGYTF
CDR3 DNA: TGTGCCAGCAGCTTAGGTATCGGTGTAGGGCGGGACTATGGCTACACCTTC

J gene: TRBJ2-1
V gene: TRBV5-1
clone size: few
D gene: TRBD2
CDR3 protein: CASSSLGTSGGGEQFF
CDR3 DNA: TGCGCCAGCAGCTCCCTGGGGACTAGCGGGGGTGGGGAGCAGTTCTTC

J gene: TRBJ2-1
V gene: TRBV20-1
clone size: .
D gene: TRBD2
CDR3 protein: CSVDASGRDEQFF
CDR3 DNA: TGCAGTGTTGACGCAAGCGGGAGGGATGAGCAGTTCTTC

J gene: TRBJ2-1
V gene: TRBV6-5
clone size: .
D gene: TRBD2
CDR3 protein: CASSSGLAGPSEQFF
CDR3 DNA: TGTGCCAGCAGTTCGGGACTAGCGGGACCGAGCGAGCAGTTCTTC

J gene: TRBJ2-7
V gene: TRBV21-1
clone size: .
D gene: .
CDR3 protein: CASSKVDWGMGDYEQYF
CDR3 DNA: TGTGCCAGCAGCAAAGTTGATTGGGGAATGGGTGACTACGAGCAGTACTTC

J gene: TRBJ2-3
V gene: TRBV2
clone size: few
D gene: .
CDR3 protein: CASKGLYTDTQYF
CDR3 DNA: TGTGCCAGCAAGGGACTGTACACTGATACGCAGTATTTT

J gene: TRBJ2-2
V gene: TRBV5-1
clone size: few
D gene: .
CDR3 protein: CASHLTLGDFTGELFF
CDR3 DNA: TGCGCCAGCCACTTAACCCTTGGCGACTTTACCGGGGAGCTGTTTTTT

J gene: TRBJ2-7
V gene: TRBV29-1
clone size: many
D gene: TRBD1
CDR3 protein: CSVVGADRGYEQYF
CDR3 DNA: TGCAGCGTTGTCGGTGCGGACAGGGGGTACGAGCAGTACTTC

J gene: TRBJ1-3
V gene: TRBV27
clone size: once
D gene: .
CDR3 protein: CASSPQPAGNTIYF
CDR3 DNA: TGTGCCAGCAGTCCTCAACCAGCTGGAAACACCATATATTTT

J gene: TRBJ2-1
V gene: TRBV3-1
clone size: .
D gene: TRBD1
CDR3 protein: CASSQDYGQGVYNEQFF
CDR3 DNA: TGTGCCAGCAGCCAAGATTACGGGCAGGGGGTCTACAATGAGCAGTTCTTC

J gene: TRBJ2-7
V gene: TRBV14
clone size: .
D gene: TRBD1
CDR3 protein: CASSQATGYSYEQYF
CDR3 DNA: TGTGCCAGCAGCCAAGCGACAGGGTACTCCTACGAGCAGTACTTC

J gene: TRBJ2-5
V gene: TRBV7-2
clone size: .
D gene: .
CDR3 protein: CASGGRSGETQYF
CDR3 DNA: TGTGCCAGCGGCGGCAGGAGCGGAGAGACCCAGTACTTC

J gene: TRBJ2-5
V gene: TRBV7-8
clone size: many
D gene: TRBD2
CDR3 protein: CASSPGLAVGETQYF
CDR3 DNA: TGTGCCAGCAGCCCCGGACTAGCGGTGGGAGAGACCCAGTACTTC

J gene: TRBJ2-2
V gene: TRBV10-3
clone size: few
D gene: TRBD2
CDR3 protein: CAISETSGNTGELFF
CDR3 DNA: TGTGCCATCAGTGAGACTAGCGGGAACACCGGGGAGCTGTTTTTT

J gene: TRBJ1-4
V gene: TRBV24-1
clone size: few
D gene: .
CDR3 protein: CATSDGGGNEKLFF
CDR3 DNA: TGTGCCACCAGTGATGGAGGAGGTAATGAAAAACTGTTTTTT

J gene: TRBJ2-3
V gene: TRBV20-1
clone size: .
D gene: TRBD2
CDR3 protein: CSARGNGGARADTQYF
CDR3 DNA: TGCAGTGCTAGAGGGAACGGGGGGGCCAGGGCAGATACGCAGTATTTT

J gene: TRBJ2-3
V gene: TRBV7-2
clone size: .
D gene: .
CDR3 protein: CASSHISTRSTDTQYF
CDR3 DNA: TGTGCCAGCAGCCATATTAGCACCCGGAGCACAGATACGCAGTATTTT

J gene: TRBJ2-1
V gene: TRBV7-9
clone size: many
D gene: TRBD2
CDR3 protein: CASSSGLADSYNEQFF
CDR3 DNA: TGTGCCAGCAGCTCGGGACTAGCGGATTCCTACAATGAGCAGTTCTTC

J gene: TRBJ2-5
V gene: TRBV5-5
clone size: many
D gene: TRBD1
CDR3 protein: CASSGDRRETQYF
CDR3 DNA: TGTGCCAGCAGCGGGGACAGGAGAGAGACCCAGTACTTC

J gene: TRBJ2-5
V gene: TRBV2
clone size: .
D gene: TRBD2
CDR3 protein: CASSLLAGDVVTQYF
CDR3 DNA: TGTGCCAGCAGTCTGCTGGCGGGAGACGTCGTGACCCAGTACTTC

J gene: TRBJ1-2
V gene: TRBV5-1
clone size: .
D gene: .
CDR3 protein: CASSLVAGDNYGYTF
CDR3 DNA: TGCGCCAGCAGCTTGGTAGCAGGGGACAACTATGGCTACACCTTC

J gene: TRBJ2-7
V gene: TRBV7-2
clone size: .
D gene: TRBD2
CDR3 protein: CASSLGVAGVFYEQYF
CDR3 DNA: TGTGCCAGCAGCTTAGGGGTAGCGGGAGTCTTCTACGAGCAGTACTTC

J gene: TRBJ2-1
V gene: TRBV12-3/TRBV12-4
clone size: many
D gene: TRBD1
CDR3 protein: CASSPGTGTMLKFF
CDR3 DNA: TGTGCCAGCAGTCCCGGGACAGGTACAATGTTGAAGTTCTTC

J gene: TRBJ2-3
V gene: TRBV2
clone size: .
D gene: TRBD2
CDR3 protein: CASSPVLPGGTDTQYF
CDR3 DNA: TGTGCCAGCAGTCCTGTTTTGCCGGGGGGGACAGATACGCAGTATTTT

J gene: TRBJ2-3
V gene: TRBV5-6
clone size: .
D gene: TRBD1
CDR3 protein: CASGRRGGTSTDTQYF
CDR3 DNA: TGTGCCAGCGGCCGGAGAGGGGGCACCTCCACAGATACGCAGTATTTT